These T cell receptor beta chains were read from a single sample in a study of blood T cell repertoires in COVID-19. Produced via immunoSEQ multiplex PCR; TCRdb's table is partial and in-frame only. The sample holds about 190,000 clones, roughly 80% seen once. Sequenced material: peripheral blood. These receptors originate from a man aged 60 to 75 with active or convalescent COVID-19. The CDR3 runs from the conserved cysteine through the conserved F or W. D genes are given only for firm matches. Where a row states a size, it is once, few, many or the class of an expanded clone; other rows omit it.

cdr3_nt: TGTGCCAGCAGCTTAGGTGGGAGGACTTACGAGCAGTACTTC; cdr3_aa: CASSLGGRTYEQYF; cdr3_length: 14; j_call: TRBJ2-7; v_call: TRBV13; clone_size: many; d_call: NA
cdr3_nt: TGCGCCAGCAGTAAAGACAGGGCCGCTGAGCAGTACTTC; cdr3_aa: CASSKDRAAEQYF; cdr3_length: 13; j_call: TRBJ2-7; v_call: TRBV5-1; clone_size: NA; d_call: TRBD1
cdr3_nt: TGCAGCGTGAGACAGGCACCTGGGGCCAACGTCCTGACTTTC; cdr3_aa: CSVRQAPGANVLTF; cdr3_length: 14; j_call: TRBJ2-6; v_call: TRBV29-1; clone_size: NA; d_call: NA
cdr3_nt: TGTGCCAGTAGCCATTTGAGGGACAGGGGTCAGCCCCAGCATTTT; cdr3_aa: CASSHLRDRGQPQHF; cdr3_length: 15; j_call: TRBJ1-5; v_call: TRBV19; clone_size: once; d_call: TRBD1
cdr3_nt: TGTGCCAGCAGCTTTGGGGACAGGCAAGAGACCCAGTACTTC; cdr3_aa: CASSFGDRQETQYF; cdr3_length: 14; j_call: TRBJ2-5; v_call: TRBV7-2; clone_size: NA; d_call: TRBD1
cdr3_nt: TGTGCCAGCAGTCCAGACAGGGACCGTCAGTACTTC; cdr3_aa: CASSPDRDRQYF; cdr3_length: 12; j_call: TRBJ2-4; v_call: TRBV6-5; clone_size: NA; d_call: TRBD1
cdr3_nt: TGTGCCAGCAGTTTATCCCGGGCAGGGACCTACGAGCAGTACTTC; cdr3_aa: CASSLSRAGTYEQYF; cdr3_length: 15; j_call: TRBJ2-7; v_call: TRBV27; clone_size: few; d_call: NA
cdr3_nt: TGTGCCAGCAGTCAGGGTTCGGATACGCAGTATTTT; cdr3_aa: CASSQGSDTQYF; cdr3_length: 12; j_call: TRBJ2-3; v_call: TRBV12-3/TRBV12-4; clone_size: NA; d_call: NA
cdr3_nt: TGTGCCAGCAGCCAAATTACTGGCGGTAACAATGAGCAGTTCTTC; cdr3_aa: CASSQITGGNNEQFF; cdr3_length: 15; j_call: TRBJ2-1; v_call: TRBV4-2; clone_size: NA; d_call: NA
cdr3_nt: TGCAGCGTTGAGGCAGGGGGAAGGAACACTGAAGCTTTCTTT; cdr3_aa: CSVEAGGRNTEAFF; cdr3_length: 14; j_call: TRBJ1-1; v_call: TRBV29-1; clone_size: once; d_call: TRBD1
cdr3_nt: TGCGCCAGCGACGCCCAAGGGCAGGGGGCTTATGGCTACACCTTC; cdr3_aa: CASDAQGQGAYGYTF; cdr3_length: 15; j_call: TRBJ1-2; v_call: TRBV23-1; clone_size: NA; d_call: TRBD1
cdr3_nt: TGTGCCAGCAGCCTACGGACAGGGGTGGGCAATCAGCCCCAGCATTTT; cdr3_aa: CASSLRTGVGNQPQHF; cdr3_length: 16; j_call: TRBJ1-5; v_call: TRBV5-6; clone_size: NA; d_call: TRBD1
cdr3_nt: TGTGCCAGCAGCGTAGCGGACAGGCGGAACACCGGGGAGCTGTTTTTT; cdr3_aa: CASSVADRRNTGELFF; cdr3_length: 16; j_call: TRBJ2-2; v_call: TRBV9; clone_size: NA; d_call: TRBD1
cdr3_nt: TGTGCCAGTAGTTCGACAGTGAACACTGAAGCTTTCTTT; cdr3_aa: CASSSTVNTEAFF; cdr3_length: 13; j_call: TRBJ1-1; v_call: TRBV19; clone_size: NA; d_call: NA
cdr3_nt: TGCAGCGTTGACAAGGCAGGGATGAACACTGAAGCTTTCTTT; cdr3_aa: CSVDKAGMNTEAFF; cdr3_length: 14; j_call: TRBJ1-1; v_call: TRBV29-1; clone_size: NA; d_call: NA
cdr3_nt: TGTGCCAGTAGTGTGAGCGAGGGAGGAGATACGCAGTATTTT; cdr3_aa: CASSVSEGGDTQYF; cdr3_length: 14; j_call: TRBJ2-3; v_call: TRBV19; clone_size: NA; d_call: NA